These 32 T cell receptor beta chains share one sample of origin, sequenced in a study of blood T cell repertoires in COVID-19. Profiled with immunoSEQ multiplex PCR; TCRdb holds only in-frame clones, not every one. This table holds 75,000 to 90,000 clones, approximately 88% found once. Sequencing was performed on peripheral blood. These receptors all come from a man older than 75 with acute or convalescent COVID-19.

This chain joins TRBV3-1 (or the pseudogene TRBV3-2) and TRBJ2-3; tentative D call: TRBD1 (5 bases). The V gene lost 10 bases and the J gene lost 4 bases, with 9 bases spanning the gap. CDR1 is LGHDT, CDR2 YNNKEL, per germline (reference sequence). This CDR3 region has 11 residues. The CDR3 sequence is CATRQSDTQYF. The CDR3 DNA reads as TGTGCCACCAGACAGTCAGATACGCAGTATTTT.

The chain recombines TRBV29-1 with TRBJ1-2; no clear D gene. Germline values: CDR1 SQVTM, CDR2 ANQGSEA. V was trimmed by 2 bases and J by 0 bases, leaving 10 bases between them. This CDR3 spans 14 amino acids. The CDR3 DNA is TGCAGCGTTGAAAACAGCCTTTCTAACTATGGCTACACCTTC. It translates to CSVENSLSNYGYTF. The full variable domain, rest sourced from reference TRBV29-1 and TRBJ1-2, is SAVISQKPSRDICQRGTSLTIQCQVDSQVTMMFWYRQQPGQSLTLIATANQGSEATYESGFVIDKFPISRPNLTFSTLTVSNMSPEDSSIYLCSVENSLSNYGYTFGSGTRLTVV.

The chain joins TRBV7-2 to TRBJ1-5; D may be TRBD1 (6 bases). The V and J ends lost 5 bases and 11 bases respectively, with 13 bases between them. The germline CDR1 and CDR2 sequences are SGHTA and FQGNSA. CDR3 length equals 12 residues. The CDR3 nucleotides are TGTGCCAGCAGCCCCCAGTCAGGGGCCCAGCATTTT. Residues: CASSPQSGAQHF.

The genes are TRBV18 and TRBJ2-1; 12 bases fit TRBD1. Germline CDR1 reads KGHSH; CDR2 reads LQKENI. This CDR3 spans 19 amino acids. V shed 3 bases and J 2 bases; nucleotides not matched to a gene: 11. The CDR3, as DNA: TGTGCCAGCTCACCGGGACAGGGGGCATCGGTTGGGACCTACAATGAGCAGTTCTTC. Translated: CASSPGQGASVGTYNEQFF. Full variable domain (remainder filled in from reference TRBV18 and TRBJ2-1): NAGVMQNPRHLVRRRGQEARLRCSPMKGHSHVYWYRQLPEEGLKFMVYLQKENIIDESGMPKERFSAEFPKEGPSILRIQQVVRGDSAAYFCASSPGQGASVGTYNEQFFGPGTRLTVL.

The CDR3 reads CAVVRGLGNEKLFF. The CDR3 nucleotides read TGTGCCGTGGTCAGGGGGCTCGGTAATGAAAAACTGTTTTTT. The V gene is TRBV30, the J gene TRBJ1-4; 8 bases fit TRBD1. Trimming removed 8 bases from V and 4 bases from J; junction bases left unmatched: 9. Germline V gene data show CDR1 as GTSNPN and CDR2 as SVGIG (reference sequence). CDR3 length: 14 residues.

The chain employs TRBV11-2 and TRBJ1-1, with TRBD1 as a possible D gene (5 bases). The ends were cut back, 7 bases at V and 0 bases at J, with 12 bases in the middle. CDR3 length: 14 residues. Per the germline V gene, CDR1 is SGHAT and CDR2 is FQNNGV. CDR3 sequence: CASNAWGMNTEAFF. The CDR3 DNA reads TGTGCCAGCAACGCTTGGGGCATGAACACTGAAGCTTTCTTT. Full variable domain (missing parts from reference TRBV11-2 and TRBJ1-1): EAGVAQSPRYKIIEKRQSVAFWCNPISGHATLYWYQQILGQGPKLLIQFQNNGVVDDSQLPKDRFSAERLKGVDSTLKIQPAKLEDSAVYLCASNAWGMNTEAFFGQGTRLTVV.

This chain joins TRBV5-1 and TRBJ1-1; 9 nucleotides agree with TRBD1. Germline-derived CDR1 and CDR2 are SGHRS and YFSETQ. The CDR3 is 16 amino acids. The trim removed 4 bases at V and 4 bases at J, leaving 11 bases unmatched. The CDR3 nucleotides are TGCGCCAGCAGCCAGAACTCCGGGACAGGGAGCACTGAAGCTTTCTTT. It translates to CASSQNSGTGSTEAFF. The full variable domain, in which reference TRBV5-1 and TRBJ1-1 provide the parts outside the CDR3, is KAGVTQTPRYLIKTRGQQVTLSCSPISGHRSVSWYQQTPGQGLQFLFEYFSETQRNKGNFPGRFSGRQFSNSRSEMNVSTLELGDSALYLCASSQNSGTGSTEAFFGQGTRLTVV.

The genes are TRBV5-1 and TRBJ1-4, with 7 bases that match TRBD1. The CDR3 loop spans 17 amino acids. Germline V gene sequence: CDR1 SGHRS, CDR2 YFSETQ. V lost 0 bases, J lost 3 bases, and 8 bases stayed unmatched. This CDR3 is CASSLGQGYAANEKLFF. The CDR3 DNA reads TGCGCCAGCAGCTTGGGACAGGGCTATGCGGCTAATGAAAAACTGTTTTTT.

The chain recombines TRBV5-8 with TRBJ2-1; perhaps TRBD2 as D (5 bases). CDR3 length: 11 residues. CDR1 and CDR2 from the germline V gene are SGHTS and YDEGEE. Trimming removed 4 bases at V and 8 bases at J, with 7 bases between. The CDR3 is CASSRADEQFF. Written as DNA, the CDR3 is TGTGCCAGCAGCCGAGCGGATGAGCAGTTCTTC.

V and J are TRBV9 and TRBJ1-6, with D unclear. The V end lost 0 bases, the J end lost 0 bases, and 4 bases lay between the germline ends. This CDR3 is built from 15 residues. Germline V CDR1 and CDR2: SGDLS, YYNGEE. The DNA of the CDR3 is TGTGCCAGCAGCGTAGACAGCTCCTATAATTCACCCCTCCACTTT. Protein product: CASSVDSSYNSPLHF.

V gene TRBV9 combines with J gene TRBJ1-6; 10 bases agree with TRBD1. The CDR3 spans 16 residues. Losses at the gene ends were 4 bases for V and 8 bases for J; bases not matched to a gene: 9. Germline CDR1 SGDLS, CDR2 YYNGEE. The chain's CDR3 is CASSLPLDRGDSPLHF. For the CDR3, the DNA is TGTGCCAGCAGCCTCCCACTGGACAGGGGGGATTCACCCCTCCACTTT. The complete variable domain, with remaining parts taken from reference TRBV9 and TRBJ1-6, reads DSGVTQTPKHLITATGQRVTLRCSPRSGDLSVYWYQQSLDQGLQFLIQYYNGEERAKGNILERFSAQQFPDLHSELNLSSLELGDSALYFCASSLPLDRGDSPLHFGNGTRLTVT.

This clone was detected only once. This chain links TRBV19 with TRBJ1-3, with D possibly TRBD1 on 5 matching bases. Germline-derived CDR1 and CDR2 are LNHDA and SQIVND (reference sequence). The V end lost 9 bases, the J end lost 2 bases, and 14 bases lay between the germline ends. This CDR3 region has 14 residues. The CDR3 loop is CASRGGRTGNTIYF. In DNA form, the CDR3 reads TGTGCCAGCCGGGGGGGGAGGACTGGAAACACCATATATTTT.

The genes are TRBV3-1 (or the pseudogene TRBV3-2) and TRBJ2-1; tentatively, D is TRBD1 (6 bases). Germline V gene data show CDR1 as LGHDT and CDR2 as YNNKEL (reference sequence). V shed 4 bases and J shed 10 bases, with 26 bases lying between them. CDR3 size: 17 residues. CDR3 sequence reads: CASSPMGAGPGREEQFF. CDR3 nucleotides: TGTGCCAGCAGCCCCATGGGGGCGGGCCCTGGCAGGGAAGAGCAGTTCTTC.

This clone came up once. In DNA form, the CDR3 reads TGTGCCAGTAGCCAGGACAGGGGTTTTTATGGCTACACCTTC. This translates into CASSQDRGFYGYTF. The chain combines TRBV19 with TRBJ1-2; TRBD1 aligns across 9 bases. V lost 6 bases, J lost 5 bases, and 7 bases stayed unmatched. The CDR3 runs 14 residues. CDR1 is LNHDA and CDR2 is SQIVND in the germline V gene (reference sequence).

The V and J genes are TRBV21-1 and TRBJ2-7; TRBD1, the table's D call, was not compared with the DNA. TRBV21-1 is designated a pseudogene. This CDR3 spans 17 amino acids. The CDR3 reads CASSAPPVLHPNYEQYF. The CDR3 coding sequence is TGTGCCAGCAGCGCCCCCCCAGTCTTACATCCAAACTACGAGCAGTACTTC.

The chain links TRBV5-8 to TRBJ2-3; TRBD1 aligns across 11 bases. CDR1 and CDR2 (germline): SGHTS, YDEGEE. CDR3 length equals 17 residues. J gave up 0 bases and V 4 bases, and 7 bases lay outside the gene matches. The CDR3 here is CASSLGTGGFSTDTQYF. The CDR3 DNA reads TGTGCCAGCAGCCTGGGGACAGGGGGGTTCAGCACAGATACGCAGTATTTT.

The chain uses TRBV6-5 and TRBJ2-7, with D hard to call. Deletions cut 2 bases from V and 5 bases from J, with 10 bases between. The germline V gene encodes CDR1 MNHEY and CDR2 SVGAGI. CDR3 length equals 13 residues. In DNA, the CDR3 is TGTGCCAGCAGTTACGGCCCGAGCGACGAGCAGTACTTC. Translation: CASSYGPSDEQYF.

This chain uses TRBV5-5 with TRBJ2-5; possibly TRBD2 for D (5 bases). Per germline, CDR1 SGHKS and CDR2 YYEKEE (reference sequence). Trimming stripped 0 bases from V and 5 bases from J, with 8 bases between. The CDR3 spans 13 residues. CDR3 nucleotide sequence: TGTGCCAGCAGCTTGGCATGGGAGGAGACCCAGTACTTC. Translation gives CASSLAWEETQYF.

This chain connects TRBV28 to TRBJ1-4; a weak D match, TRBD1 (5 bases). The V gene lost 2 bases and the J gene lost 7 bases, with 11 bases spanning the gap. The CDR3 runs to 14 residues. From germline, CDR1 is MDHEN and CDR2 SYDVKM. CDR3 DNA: TGTGCCAGCAGTTTACAGGGATACCTTGAAAAACTGTTTTTT. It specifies CASSLQGYLEKLFF.

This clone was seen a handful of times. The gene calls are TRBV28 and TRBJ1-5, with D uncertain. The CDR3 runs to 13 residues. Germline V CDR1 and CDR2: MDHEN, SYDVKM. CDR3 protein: CAAEPLGNQPQHF. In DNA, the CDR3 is TGTGCTGCGGAGCCTCTGGGCAATCAGCCCCAGCATTTT.

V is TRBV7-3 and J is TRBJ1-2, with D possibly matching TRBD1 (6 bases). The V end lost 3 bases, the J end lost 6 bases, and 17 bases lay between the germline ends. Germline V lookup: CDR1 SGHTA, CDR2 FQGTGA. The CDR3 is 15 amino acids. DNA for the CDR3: TGTGCCAGCAGCTTGGCGCAGGGGTGGCAAGATGGCTACACCTTC. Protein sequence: CASSLAQGWQDGYTF.

DNA of the CDR3: TGCGCCAGCAGCCCGACTACGGGGGGAGTAAGCCAGCCCCAGCATTTT. Translating it yields CASSPTTGGVSQPQHF. This chain links TRBV4-1 with TRBJ1-5; TRBD1 might be the D (5 bases). The CDR3 sequence is 16 residues long. The V and J ends lost 4 bases and 7 bases respectively, with 20 bases between them. The germline CDR1 and CDR2 sequences are MGHRA and YSYEKL.

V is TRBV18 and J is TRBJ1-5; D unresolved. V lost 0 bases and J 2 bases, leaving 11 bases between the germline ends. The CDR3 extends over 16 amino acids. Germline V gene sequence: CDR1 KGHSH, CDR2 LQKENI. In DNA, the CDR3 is TGTGCCAGCTCACCACCCGCCGGTGGAGGCAATCAGCCCCAGCATTTT. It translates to CASSPPAGGGNQPQHF. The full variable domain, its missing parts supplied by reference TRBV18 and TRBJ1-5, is NAGVMQNPRHLVRRRGQEARLRCSPMKGHSHVYWYRQLPEEGLKFMVYLQKENIIDESGMPKERFSAEFPKEGPSILRIQQVVRGDSAAYFCASSPPAGGGNQPQHFGDGTRLSIL.

As DNA, the CDR3 is TGTGCCAGCAGCTTAGCAGCAGGGAACAATTCACCCCTCCACTTT. Translation gives CASSLAAGNNSPLHF. The chain combines TRBV7-2 with TRBJ1-6; perhaps TRBD1 as D (5 bases). The ends were cut back, 0 bases at V and 7 bases at J, with 10 bases in the middle. Germline lookup yields CDR1 SGHTA and CDR2 FQGNSA. The CDR3 is 15 amino acids.

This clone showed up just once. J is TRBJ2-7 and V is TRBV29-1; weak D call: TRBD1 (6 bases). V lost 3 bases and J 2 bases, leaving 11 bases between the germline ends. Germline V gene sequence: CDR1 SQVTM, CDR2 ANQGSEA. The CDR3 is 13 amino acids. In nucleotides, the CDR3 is TGCAGCGTTGAGGGGGACATGGCCTACGAGCAGTACTTC. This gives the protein CSVEGDMAYEQYF.

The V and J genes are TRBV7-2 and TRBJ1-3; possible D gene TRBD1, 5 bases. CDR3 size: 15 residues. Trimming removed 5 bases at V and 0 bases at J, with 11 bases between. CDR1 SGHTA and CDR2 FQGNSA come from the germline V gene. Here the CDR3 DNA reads TGTGCCAGCAGCATACCCGACAGCTCTGGAAACACCATATATTTT. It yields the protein CASSIPDSSGNTIYF.

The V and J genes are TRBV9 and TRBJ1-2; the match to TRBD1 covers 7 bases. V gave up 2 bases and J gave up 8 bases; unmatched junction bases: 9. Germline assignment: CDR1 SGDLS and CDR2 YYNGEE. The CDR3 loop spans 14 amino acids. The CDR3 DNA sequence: TGTGCCAGCAGCGTGTCCCAGGGGGATCGGGGCTACACCTTC. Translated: CASSVSQGDRGYTF.

The CDR3 protein is CASSPSGGASRDNEQFF. The CDR3 nucleotides read TGTGCCAGCAGTCCTAGCGGTGGGGCAAGTCGGGACAATGAGCAGTTCTTC. The V call is TRBV28, the J call TRBJ2-1, with 7 bases aligning to TRBD2. J was trimmed by 5 bases and V by 5 bases; bases with no gene match: 15. The germline V gene encodes CDR1 MDHEN and CDR2 SYDVKM. The CDR3 is 17 residues long.

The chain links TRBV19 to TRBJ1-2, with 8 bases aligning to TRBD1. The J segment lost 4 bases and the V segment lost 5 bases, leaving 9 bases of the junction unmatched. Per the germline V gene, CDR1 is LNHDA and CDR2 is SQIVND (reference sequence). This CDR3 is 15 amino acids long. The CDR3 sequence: CASSPSGQAIYGYTF. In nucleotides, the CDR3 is TGTGCCAGTAGTCCCTCGGGACAGGCCATCTATGGCTACACCTTC.

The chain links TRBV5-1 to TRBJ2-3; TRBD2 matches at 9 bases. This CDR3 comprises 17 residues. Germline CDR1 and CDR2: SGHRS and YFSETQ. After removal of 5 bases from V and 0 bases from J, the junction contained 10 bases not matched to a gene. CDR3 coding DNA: TGCGCCAGCAGAATCGGTGGTAGCGGGAGTAGCACAGATACGCAGTATTTT. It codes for CASRIGGSGSSTDTQYF.

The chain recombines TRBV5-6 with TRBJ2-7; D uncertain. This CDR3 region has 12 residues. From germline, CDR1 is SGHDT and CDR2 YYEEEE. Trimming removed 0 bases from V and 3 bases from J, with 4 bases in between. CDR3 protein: CASSLDNYEQYF. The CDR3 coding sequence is TGTGCCAGCAGCTTGGACAACTACGAGCAGTACTTC.

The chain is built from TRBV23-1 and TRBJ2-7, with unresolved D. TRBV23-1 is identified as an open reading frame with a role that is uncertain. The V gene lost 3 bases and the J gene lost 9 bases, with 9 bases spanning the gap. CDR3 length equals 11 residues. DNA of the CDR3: TGCGCCAGCAGTCACCGACAAGTGCAGTACTTC. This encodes CASSHRQVQYF.